This T cell receptor (beta chain) was found in a study of radiotherapy plus CTLA-4 blockade in lung cancer (dated by TCRdb to the late 2010s). Regarding the complete study: Among the enrolled patients, about 19% had an objective response, and 25% to 35% reached disease control.

For this clone: Its antigen specificity is not known. Nothing much larger sits one base from this clone, and base qualities are not available.

CDR1 is given as LNHDA and CDR2 as SQIVND, both from the germline V gene (reference sequence). V is cut by 5 bases and J by 2 bases, and the space between the germline ends is 15 bases. Counted from cysteine to phenylalanine, this CDR3 has 16 amino acids. The only DNA kept is the CDR3, 48 bases in frame from the first base. Libraries were built with the immunoSEQ multiplex PCR assay. As stored in TCRdb, this immuneACCESS dataset retains in-frame rearrangements with V and J assigned. A fraction of the clones does not appear; measured against another copy, unresolved V genes explain less than half of the discrepancy, and the remainder lacks a known reason. The sample yields approximately 98,000 clones; 80% to 85% were counted once. Around 3.6% of the sample goes to the ten largest clones. Overall study results and their limits: TCR clones derived from tumors expanded in peripheral blood after treatment with radiotherapy and ipilimumab. The strongest predictors of response, as reported, were early dynamic changes in blood T cell clones along with a rise in serum interferon-beta after radiation.

The study tested focal radiation therapy combined with CTLA-4 blockade (ipilimumab) in patients with chemo-refractory metastatic non-small-cell lung cancer. The source material was peripheral blood, sampled from a patient treated with radiotherapy plus ipilimumab. This TCR came from a human donor with non-small cell lung cancer who had a partial response to radiotherapy plus ipilimumab. Recombination joined TRBV19 with TRBJ2-2; TRBD2 could be the D gene, as 6 bases match. Here the CDR3 is given as CASSLRDGGNTGELFF. In nucleotides, the sequence is TGTGCCAGTAGTCTCCGGGACGGGGGTAACACCGGGGAGCTGTTTTTT. The variable domain in full, with residues beyond the CDR3 obtained from the reference TRBV19 and TRBJ2-2 genes, is DGGITQSPKYLFRKEGQNVTLSCEQNLNHDAMYWYRQDPGQGLRLIYYSQIVNDFQKGDIAEGYSVSREKKESFPLTVTSAQKNPTAFYLCASSLRDGGNTGELFFGEGSRLTVL.